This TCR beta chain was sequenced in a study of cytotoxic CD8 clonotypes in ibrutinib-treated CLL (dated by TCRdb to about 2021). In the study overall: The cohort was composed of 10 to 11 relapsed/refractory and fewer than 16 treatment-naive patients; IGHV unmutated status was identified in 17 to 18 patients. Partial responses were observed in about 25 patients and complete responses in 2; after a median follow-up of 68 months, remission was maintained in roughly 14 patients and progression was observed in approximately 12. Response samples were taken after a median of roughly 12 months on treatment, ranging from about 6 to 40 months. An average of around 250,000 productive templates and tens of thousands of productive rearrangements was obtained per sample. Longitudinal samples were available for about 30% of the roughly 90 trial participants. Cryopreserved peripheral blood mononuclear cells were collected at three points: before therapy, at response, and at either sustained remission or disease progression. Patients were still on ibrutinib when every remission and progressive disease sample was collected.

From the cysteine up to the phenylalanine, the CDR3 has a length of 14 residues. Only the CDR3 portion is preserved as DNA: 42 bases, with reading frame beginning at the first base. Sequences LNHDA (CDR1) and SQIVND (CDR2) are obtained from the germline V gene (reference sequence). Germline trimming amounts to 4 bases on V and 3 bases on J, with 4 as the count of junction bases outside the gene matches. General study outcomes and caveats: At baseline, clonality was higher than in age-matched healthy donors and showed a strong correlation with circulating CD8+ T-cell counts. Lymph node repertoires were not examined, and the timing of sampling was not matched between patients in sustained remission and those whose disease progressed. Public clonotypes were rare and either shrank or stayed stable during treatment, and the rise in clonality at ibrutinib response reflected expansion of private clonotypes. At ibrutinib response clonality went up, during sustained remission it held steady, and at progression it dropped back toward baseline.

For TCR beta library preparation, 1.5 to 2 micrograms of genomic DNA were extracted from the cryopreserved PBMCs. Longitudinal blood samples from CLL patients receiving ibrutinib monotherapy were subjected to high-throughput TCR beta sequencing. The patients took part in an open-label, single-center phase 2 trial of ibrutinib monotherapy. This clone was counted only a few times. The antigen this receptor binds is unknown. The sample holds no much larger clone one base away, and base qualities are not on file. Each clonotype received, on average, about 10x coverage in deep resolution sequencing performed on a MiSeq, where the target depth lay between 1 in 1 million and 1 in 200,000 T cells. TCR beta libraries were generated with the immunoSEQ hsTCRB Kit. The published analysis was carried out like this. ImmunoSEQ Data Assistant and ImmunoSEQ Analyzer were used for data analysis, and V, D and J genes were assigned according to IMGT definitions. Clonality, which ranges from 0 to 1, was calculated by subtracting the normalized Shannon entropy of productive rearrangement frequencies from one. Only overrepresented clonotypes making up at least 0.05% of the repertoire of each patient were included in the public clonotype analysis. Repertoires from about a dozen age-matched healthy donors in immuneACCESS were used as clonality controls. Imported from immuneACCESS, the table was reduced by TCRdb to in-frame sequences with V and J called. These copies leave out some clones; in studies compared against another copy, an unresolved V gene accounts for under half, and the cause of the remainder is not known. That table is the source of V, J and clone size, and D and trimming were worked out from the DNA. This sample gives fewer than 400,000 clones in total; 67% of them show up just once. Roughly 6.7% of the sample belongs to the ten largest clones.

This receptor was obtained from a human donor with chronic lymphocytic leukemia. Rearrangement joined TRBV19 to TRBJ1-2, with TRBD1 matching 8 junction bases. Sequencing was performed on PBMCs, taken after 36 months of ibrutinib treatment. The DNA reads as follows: TGTGCCAGTAGTAGGGACAGGAGACACTATGGCTACACCTTC. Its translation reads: CASSRDRRHYGYTF. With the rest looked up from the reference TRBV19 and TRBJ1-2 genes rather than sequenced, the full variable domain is DGGITQSPKYLFRKEGQNVTLSCEQNLNHDAMYWYRQDPGQGLRLIYYSQIVNDFQKGDIAEGYSVSREKKESFPLTVTSAQKNPTAFYLCASSRDRRHYGYTFGSGTRLTVV.